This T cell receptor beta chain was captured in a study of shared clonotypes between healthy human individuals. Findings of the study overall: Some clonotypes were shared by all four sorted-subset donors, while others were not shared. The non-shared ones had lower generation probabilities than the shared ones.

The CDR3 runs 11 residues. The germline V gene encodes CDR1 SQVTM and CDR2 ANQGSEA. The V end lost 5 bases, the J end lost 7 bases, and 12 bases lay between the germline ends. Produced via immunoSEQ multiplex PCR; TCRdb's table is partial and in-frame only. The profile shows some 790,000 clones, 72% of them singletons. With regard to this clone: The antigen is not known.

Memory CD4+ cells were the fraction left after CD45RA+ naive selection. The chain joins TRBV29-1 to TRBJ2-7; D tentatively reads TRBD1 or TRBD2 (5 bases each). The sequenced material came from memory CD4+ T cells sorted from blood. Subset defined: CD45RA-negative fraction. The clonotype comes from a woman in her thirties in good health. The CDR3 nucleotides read TGCAGCGTTCACGCGTGGGGGGAGCAGTACTTC. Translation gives CSVHAWGEQYF.